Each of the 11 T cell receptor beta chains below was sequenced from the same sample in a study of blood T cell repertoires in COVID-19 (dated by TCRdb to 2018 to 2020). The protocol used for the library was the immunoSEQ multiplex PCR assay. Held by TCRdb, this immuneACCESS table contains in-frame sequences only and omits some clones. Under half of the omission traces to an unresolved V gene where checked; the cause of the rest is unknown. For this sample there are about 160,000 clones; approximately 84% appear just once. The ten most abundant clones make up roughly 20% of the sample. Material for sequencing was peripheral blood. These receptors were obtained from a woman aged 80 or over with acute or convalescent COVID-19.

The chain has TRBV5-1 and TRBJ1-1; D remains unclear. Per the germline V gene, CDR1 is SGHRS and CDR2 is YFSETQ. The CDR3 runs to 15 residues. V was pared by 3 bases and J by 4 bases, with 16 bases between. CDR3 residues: CASSSGRGGLTEAFF. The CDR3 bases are TGCGCCAGCAGCTCGGGAAGAGGAGGACTCACTGAAGCTTTCTTT.

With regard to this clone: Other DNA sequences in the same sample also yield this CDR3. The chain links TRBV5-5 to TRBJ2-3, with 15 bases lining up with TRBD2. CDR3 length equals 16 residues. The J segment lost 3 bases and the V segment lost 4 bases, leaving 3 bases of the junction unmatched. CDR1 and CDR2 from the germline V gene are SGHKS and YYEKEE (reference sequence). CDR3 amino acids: CASSLGLAGGTDTQYF. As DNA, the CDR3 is TGTGCCAGCAGCCTGGGACTAGCGGGAGGTACAGATACGCAGTATTTT.

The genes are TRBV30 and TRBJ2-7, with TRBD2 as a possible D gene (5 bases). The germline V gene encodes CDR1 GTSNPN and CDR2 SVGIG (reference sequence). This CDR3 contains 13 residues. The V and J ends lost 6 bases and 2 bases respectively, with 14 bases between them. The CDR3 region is CACRLYGTYEQYF. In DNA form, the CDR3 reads TGTGCCTGTCGCCTATACGGGACCTACGAGCAGTACTTC.

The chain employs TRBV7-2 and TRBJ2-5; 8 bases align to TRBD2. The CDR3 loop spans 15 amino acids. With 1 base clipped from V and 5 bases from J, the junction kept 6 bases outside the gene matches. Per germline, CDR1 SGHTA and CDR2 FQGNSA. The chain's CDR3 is CASSLEAGEWETQYF. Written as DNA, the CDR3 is TGTGCCAGCAGCTTAGAAGCGGGAGAGTGGGAGACCCAGTACTTC. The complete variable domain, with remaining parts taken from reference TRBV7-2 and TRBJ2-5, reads GAGVSQSPSNKVTEKGKDVELRCDPISGHTALYWYRQSLGQGLEFLIYFQGNSAPDKSGLPSDRFSAERTGGSVSTLTIQRTQQEDSAVYLCASSLEAGEWETQYFGPGTRLLVL.

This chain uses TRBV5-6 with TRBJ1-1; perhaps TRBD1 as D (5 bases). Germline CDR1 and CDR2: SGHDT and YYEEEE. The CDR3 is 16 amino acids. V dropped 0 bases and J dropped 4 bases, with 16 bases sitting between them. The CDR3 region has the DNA TGTGCCAGCAGCTTGGAGGGCAGGGCTTTGGCCACTGAAGCTTTCTTT. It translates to CASSLEGRALATEAFF.

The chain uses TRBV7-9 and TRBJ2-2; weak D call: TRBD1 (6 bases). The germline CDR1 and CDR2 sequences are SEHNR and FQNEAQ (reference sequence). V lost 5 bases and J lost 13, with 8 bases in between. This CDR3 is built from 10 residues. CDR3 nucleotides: TGTGCCAGCAGCCTGGACAGGCTGTTTTTT. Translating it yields CASSLDRLFF.

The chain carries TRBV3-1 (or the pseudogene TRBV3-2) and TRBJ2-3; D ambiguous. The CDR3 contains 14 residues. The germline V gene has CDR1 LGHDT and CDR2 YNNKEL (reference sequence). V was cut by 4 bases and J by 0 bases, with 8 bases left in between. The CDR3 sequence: CASSRSGSTDTQYF. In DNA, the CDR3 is TGTGCCAGCAGCCGGTCCGGGAGCACAGATACGCAGTATTTT.

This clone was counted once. The CDR3 is CASSQRDRGYEQYF. CDR3 DNA: TGTGCCAGCAGCCAGAGGGACAGGGGATACGAGCAGTACTTC. The chain has TRBV3-1 (or the pseudogene TRBV3-2) and TRBJ2-7, with TRBD1 identical over 10 bases. The trim removed 3 bases at V and 4 bases at J, leaving 3 bases unmatched. CDR1 and CDR2 (germline): LGHDT, YNNKEL (reference sequence). This CDR3 spans 14 amino acids.

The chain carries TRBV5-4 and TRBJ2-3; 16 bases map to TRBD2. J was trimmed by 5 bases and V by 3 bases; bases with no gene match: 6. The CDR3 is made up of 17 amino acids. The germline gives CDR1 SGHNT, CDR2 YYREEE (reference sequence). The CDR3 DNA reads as TGTGCCAGCAGCTCAGGGACTAGCGGGAGGGCCGTAGATACGCAGTATTTT. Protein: CASSSGTSGRAVDTQYF. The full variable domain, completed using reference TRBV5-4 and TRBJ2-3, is ETGVTQSPTHLIKTRGQQVTLRCSSQSGHNTVSWYQQALGQGPQFIFQYYREEENGRGNFPPRFSGLQFPNYSSELNVNALELDDSALYLCASSSGTSGRAVDTQYFGPGTRLTVL.

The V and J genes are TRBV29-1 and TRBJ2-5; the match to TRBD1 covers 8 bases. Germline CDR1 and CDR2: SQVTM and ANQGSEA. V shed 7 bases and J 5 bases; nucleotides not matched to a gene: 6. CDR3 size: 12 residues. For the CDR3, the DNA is TGCAGCGCTGACAGGGGCTACGAGACCCAGTACTTC. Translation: CSADRGYETQYF.

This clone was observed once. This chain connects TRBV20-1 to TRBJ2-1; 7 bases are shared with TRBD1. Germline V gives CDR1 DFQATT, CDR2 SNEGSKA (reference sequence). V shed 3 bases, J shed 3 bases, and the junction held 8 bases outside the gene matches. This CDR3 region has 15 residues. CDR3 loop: CSASREGAVYNEQFF. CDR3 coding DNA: TGCAGTGCTAGTAGAGAGGGGGCTGTCTACAATGAGCAGTTCTTC.